These 3 T cell receptor beta chains were all obtained from the same sample, sequenced in a study of CD8+ T cells in alopecia areata. Specified treatment: oral pan-JAK inhibitor, 5-10 mg twice daily. cDNA serving as the sequencing template came from extracted, reverse transcribed RNA. TCRdb's table, derived via immunoSEQ multiplex PCR, lists solely in-frame clones and lacks some. The sample holds 140,000 to 150,000 clones, around 50% seen once. The source was CD8+ T cells sorted from blood, collected at week 4, from a patient treated with tofacitinib. These receptors all stem from a human donor with alopecia areata.

This clone has only a few counts. V and J are TRBV18 and TRBJ2-1; 10 positions match TRBD2. CDR1 and CDR2 (germline): KGHSH, LQKENI. V was clipped by 3 bases and J by 7 bases; unmatched bases: 6. This CDR3 contains 15 residues. In DNA form, the CDR3 reads TGTGCCAGCTCACCGGCTAGCGGGGGAGTGAATGAGCAGTTCTTC. Its translation is CASSPASGGVNEQFF. The entire variable domain, with the rest obtained from reference TRBV18 and TRBJ2-1, is as follows: NAGVMQNPRHLVRRRGQEARLRCSPMKGHSHVYWYRQLPEEGLKFMVYLQKENIIDESGMPKERFSAEFPKEGPSILRIQQVVRGDSAAYFCASSPASGGVNEQFFGPGTRLTVL.

This clone was picked up a small number of times. This chain uses TRBV9 with TRBJ1-1; D unclear. This CDR3 comprises 13 residues. CDR1 is SGDLS and CDR2 is YYNGEE in the germline V gene. Trimming left V 0 bases short and J 4 bases short, with 7 bases between. CDR3 sequence reads: CASSVDVGTEAFF. As DNA, the CDR3 is TGTGCCAGCAGCGTAGACGTGGGCACTGAAGCTTTCTTT.

J is TRBJ1-3 and V is TRBV25-1; D not resolved. Trimming stripped 2 bases from V and 0 bases from J, with 14 bases between. Germline values: CDR1 MGHDK, CDR2 SYGVNS. The CDR3 has 17 amino acids. The CDR3 sequence: CASSEPPGRSSGNTIYF. DNA for the CDR3: TGTGCCAGCAGTGAACCCCCCGGACGGAGCTCTGGAAACACCATATATTTT.